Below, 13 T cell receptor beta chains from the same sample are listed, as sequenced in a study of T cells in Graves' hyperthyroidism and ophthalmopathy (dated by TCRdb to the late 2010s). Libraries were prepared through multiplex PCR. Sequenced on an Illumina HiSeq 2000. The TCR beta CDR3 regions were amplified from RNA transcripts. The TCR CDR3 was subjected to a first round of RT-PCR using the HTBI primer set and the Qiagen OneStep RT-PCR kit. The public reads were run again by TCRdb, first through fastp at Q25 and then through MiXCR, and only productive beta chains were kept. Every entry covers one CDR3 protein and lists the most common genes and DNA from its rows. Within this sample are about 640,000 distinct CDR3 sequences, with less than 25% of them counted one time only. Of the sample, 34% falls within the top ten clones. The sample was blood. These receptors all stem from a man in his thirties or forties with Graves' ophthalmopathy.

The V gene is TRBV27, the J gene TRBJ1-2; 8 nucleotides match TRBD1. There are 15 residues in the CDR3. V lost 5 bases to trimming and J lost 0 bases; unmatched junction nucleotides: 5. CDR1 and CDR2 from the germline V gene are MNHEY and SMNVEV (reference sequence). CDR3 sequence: CASSLRQGSNYGYTF. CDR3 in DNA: TGTGCCAGCAGTCTTAGACAGGGGTCTAACTATGGCTACACCTTC.

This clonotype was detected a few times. As DNA, the CDR3 is TGTGCCAGCAGTTACGGGCGGGGAAGGGCAGATACGCAGTATTTT. Translated: CASSYGRGRADTQYF. The chain joins TRBV6-2 or TRBV6-3 to TRBJ2-3, with a tentative D call TRBD2 (6 bases). Per germline, CDR1 MNHEY and CDR2 SVGEGT. The CDR3 spans 15 residues. Trimming left V 2 bases short and J 4 bases short, with 13 bases between.

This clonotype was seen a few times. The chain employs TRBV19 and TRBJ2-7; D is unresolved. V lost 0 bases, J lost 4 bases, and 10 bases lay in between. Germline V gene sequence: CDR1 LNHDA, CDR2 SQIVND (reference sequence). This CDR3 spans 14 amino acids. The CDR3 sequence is CASSIEGTGYEQYF. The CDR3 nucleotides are TGTGCCAGTAGTATAGAAGGAACCGGGTACGAGCAGTACTTC.

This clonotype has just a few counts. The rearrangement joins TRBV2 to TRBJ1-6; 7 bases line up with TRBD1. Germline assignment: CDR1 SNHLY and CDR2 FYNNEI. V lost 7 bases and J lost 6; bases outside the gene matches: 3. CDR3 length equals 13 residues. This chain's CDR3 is CASKAGGNSPLHF. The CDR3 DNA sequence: TGTGCCAGCAAGGCAGGGGGTAATTCACCCCTCCACTTT. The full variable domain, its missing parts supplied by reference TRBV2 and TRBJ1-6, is EPEVTQTPSHQVTQMGQEVILRCVPISNHLYFYWYRQILGQKVEFLVSFYNNEISEKSEIFDDQFSVERPDGSNFTLKIRSTKLEDSAMYFCASKAGGNSPLHFGNGTRLTVT.

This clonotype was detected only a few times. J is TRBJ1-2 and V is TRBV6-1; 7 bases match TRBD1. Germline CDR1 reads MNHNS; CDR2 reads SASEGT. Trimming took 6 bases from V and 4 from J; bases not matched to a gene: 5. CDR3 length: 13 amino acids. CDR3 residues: CASRTGWVYGYTF. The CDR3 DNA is TGTGCCAGCAGGACAGGGTGGGTCTATGGCTACACCTTC.

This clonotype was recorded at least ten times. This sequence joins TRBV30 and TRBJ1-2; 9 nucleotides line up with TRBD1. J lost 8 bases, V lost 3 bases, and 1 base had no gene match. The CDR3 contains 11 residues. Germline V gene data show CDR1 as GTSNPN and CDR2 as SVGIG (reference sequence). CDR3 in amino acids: CAWRQGAGYTF. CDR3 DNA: TGTGCCTGGAGACAGGGGGCCGGCTACACCTTC.

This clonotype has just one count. CDR3 bases: TGTGCCAGCAGTTACTCGAGGGGGGAGTTCTTC. This sequence encodes CASSYSRGEFF. The J gene is TRBJ2-1, the V gene TRBV6-5, with D perhaps being TRBD1 or TRBD2 (6 bases each). CDR3 length equals 11 residues. Trimming left V 0 bases short and J 14 bases short, with 8 bases between. Germline V gene data show CDR1 as MNHEY and CDR2 as SVGAGI.

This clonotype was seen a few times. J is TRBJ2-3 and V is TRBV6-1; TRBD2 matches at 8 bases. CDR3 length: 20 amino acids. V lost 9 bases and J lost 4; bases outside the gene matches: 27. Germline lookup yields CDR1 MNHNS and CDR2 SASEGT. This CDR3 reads CASQDGDREEAGAPADTQYF. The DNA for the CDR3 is TGTGCCAGTCAGGATGGGGATCGGGAGGAAGCGGGAGCACCGGCAGATACGCAGTATTTT.

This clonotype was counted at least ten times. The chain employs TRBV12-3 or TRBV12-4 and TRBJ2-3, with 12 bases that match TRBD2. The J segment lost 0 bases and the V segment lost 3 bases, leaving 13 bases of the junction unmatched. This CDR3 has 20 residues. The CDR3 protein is CASSFYGPRTSGVSTDTQYF. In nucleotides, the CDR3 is TGTGCCAGCAGTTTCTATGGACCTAGGACTAGCGGGGTGAGCACAGATACGCAGTATTTT.

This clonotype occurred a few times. CDR3 in amino acids: CASRRSGQGFYEQYF. In DNA, the CDR3 is TGTGCCAGCAGACGCTCGGGACAGGGGTTCTACGAGCAGTACTTC. The rearrangement joins TRBV6-1 to TRBJ2-7, with 10 bases matching TRBD1. Germline V gene lookup returns CDR1 MNHNS and CDR2 SASEGT. Unmatched junction bases numbered 8, after V lost 6 bases and J lost 3 bases. This CDR3 spans 15 amino acids.

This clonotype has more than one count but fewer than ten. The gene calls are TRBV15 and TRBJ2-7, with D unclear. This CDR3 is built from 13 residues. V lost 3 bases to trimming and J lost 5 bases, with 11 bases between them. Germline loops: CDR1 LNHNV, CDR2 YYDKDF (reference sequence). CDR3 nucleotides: TGTGCCACCAGCAGTTTACACCGGAACGAGCAGTACTTC. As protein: CATSSLHRNEQYF. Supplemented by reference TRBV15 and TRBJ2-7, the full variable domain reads DAMVIQNPRYQVTQFGKPVTLSCSQTLNHNVMYWYQQKSSQAPKLLFHYYDKDFNNEADTPDNFQSRRPNTSFCFLDIRSPGLGDTAMYLCATSSLHRNEQYFGPGTRLTVT.

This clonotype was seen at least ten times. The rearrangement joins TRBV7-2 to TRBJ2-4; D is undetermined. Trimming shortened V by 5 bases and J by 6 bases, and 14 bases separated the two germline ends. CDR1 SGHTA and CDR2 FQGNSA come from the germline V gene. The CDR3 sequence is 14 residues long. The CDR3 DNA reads TGTGCCAGCAGCCAACCGCCTAGATTAAACATTCAGTACTTC. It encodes CASSQPPRLNIQYF.

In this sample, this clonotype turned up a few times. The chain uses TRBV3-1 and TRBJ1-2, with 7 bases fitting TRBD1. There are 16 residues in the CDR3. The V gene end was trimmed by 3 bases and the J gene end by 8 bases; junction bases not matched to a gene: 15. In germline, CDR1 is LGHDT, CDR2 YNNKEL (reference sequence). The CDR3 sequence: CASSQAPGTAIGGYTF. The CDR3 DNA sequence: TGTGCCAGCAGCCAGGCTCCCGGGACAGCAATTGGGGGCTACACCTTC.